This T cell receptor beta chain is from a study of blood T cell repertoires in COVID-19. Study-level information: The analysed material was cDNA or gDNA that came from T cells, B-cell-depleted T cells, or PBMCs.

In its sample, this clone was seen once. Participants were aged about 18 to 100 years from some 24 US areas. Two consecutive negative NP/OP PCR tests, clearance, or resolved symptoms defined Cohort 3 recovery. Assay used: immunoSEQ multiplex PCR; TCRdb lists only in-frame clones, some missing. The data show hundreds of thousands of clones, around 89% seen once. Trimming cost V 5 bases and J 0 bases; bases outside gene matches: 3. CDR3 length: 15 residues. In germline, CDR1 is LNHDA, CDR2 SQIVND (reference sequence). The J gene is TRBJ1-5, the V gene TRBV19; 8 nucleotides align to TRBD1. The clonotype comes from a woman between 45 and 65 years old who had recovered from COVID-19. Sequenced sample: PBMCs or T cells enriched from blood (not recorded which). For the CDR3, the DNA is TGTGCCAGTAGTGCGGGACAGGATAGCAATCAGCCCCAGCATTTT. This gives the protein CASSAGQDSNQPQHF.